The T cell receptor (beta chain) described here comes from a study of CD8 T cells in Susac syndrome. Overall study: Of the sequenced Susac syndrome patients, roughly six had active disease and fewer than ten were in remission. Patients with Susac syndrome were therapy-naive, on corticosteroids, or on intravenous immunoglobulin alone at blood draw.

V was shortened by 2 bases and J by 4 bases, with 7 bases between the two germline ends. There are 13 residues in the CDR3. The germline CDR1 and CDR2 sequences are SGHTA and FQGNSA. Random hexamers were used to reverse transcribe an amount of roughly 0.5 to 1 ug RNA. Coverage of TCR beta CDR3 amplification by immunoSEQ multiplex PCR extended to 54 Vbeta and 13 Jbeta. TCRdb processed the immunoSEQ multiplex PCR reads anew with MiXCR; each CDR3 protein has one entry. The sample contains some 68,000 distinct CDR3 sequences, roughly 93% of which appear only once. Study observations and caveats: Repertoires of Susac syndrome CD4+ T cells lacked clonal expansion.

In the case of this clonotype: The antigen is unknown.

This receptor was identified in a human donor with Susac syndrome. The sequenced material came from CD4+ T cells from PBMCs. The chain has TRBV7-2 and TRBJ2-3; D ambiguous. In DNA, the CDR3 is TGTGCCAGCAGCTTAAACCCGTCAGATACGCAGTATTTT. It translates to CASSLNPSDTQYF.